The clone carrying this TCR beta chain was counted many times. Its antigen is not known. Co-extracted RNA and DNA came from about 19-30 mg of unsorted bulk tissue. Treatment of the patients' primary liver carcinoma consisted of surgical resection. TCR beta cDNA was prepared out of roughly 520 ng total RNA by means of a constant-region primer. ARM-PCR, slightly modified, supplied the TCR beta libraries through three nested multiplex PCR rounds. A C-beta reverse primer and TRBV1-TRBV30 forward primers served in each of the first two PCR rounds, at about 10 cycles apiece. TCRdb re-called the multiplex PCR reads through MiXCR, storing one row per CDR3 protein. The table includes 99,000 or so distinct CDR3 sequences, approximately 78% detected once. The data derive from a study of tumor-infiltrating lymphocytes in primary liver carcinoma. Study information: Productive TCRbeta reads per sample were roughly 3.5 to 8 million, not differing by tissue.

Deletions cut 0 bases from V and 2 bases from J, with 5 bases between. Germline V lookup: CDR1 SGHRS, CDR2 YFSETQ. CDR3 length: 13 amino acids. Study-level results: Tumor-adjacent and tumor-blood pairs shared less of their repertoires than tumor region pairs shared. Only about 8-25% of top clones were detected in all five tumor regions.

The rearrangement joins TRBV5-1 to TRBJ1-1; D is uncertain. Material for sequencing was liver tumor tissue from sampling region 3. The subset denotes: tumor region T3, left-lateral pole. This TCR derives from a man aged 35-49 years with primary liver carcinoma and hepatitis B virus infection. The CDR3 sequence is CASSLVINTEAFF. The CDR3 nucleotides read TGCGCCAGCAGCTTGGTAATAAACACTGAAGCTTTCTTT.